This T cell receptor (beta chain) stems from a study of post-analysis software for immune sequencing data. Points on this clonotype: Its specificity is not known.

V shed 2 bases and J 11 bases; nucleotides not matched to a gene: 0. Per the germline V gene, CDR1 is ENHRY and CDR2 is SYGVKD. The CDR3 spans 11 residues. The study, taken as a whole, reports: Under the F measure, samples that were prepared in one batch clustered strongly together. In patients, about 5 TRBV segments were more frequent than in controls, with TRBV5-6, TRBV5-1 and TRBV20-1 among them.

Prepared libraries of TCR beta cDNA carried unique molecular identifiers. TCRdb independently ran MiXCR on the PCR reads; one entry per CDR3 protein. The sample lists 650,000 to 850,000 distinct CDR3 sequences; about half were seen once. The TCR comes from a girl between 10 and 17 years old with multiple sclerosis. The rearrangement uses TRBV10-3 and TRBJ1-1; 9 nucleotides line up with TRBD1. Sequenced: blood. Here the CDR3 DNA reads TGTGCCATCAGTGAGGGACAGGGGGCTTTCTTT. Translated, it gives CAISEGQGAFF.